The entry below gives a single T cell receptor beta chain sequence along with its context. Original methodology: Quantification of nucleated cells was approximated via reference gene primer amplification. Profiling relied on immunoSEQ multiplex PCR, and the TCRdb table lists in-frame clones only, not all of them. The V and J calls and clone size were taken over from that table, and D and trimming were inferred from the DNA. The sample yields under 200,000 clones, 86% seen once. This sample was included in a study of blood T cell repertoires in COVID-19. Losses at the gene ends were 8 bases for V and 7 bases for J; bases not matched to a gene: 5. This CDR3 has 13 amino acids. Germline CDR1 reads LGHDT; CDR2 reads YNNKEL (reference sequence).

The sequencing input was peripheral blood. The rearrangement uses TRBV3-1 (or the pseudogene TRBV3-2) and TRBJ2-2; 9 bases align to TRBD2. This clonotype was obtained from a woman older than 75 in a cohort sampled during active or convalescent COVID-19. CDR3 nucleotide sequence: TGTGCCAGCTCGGCGGGGGGGGTCGGGGAGCTGTTTTTT. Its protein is CASSAGGVGELFF.